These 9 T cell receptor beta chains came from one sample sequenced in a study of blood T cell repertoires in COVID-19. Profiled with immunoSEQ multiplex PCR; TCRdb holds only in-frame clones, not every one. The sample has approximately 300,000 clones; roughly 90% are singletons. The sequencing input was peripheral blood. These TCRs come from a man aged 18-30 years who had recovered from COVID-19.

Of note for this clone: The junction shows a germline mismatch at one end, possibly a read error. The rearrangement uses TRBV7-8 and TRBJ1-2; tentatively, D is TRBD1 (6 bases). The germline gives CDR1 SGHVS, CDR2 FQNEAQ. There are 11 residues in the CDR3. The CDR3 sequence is CASSLGGGFLF. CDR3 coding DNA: TGTGCCAGCAGCCTGGGCGGGGGCTTCCTCTTC.

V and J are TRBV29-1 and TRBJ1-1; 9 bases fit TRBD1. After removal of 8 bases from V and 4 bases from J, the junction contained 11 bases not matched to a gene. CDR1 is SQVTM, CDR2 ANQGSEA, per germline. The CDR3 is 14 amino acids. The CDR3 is CSWNRGLGSTEAFF. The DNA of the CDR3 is TGCAGCTGGAACAGGGGGCTGGGCTCCACTGAAGCTTTCTTT.

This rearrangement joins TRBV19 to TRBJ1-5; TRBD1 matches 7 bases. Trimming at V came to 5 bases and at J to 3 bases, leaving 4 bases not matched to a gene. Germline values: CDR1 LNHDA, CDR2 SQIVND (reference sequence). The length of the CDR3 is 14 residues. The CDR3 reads CASSQTGSNQPQHF. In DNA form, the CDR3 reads TGTGCCAGTAGTCAGACAGGGTCCAATCAGCCCCAGCATTTT.

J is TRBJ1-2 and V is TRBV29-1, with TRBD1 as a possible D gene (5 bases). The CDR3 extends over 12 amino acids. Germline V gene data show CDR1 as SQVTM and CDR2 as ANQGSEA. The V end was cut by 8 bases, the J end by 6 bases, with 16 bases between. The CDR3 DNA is TGCAGCCACACACCCGGGGGTGATGGCTACACCTTC. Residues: CSHTPGGDGYTF.

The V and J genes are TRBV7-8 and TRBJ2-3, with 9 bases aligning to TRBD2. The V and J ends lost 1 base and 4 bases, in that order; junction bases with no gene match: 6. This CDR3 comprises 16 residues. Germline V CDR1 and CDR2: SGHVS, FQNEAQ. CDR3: CASSLVNSGSSDTQYF. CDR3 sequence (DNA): TGTGCCAGCAGCTTAGTCAATAGCGGGAGCTCAGATACGCAGTATTTT.

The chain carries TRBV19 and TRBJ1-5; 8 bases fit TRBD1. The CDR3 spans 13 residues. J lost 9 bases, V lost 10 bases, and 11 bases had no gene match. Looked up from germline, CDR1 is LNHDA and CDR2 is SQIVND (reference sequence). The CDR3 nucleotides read TGTGCCACCTCGGACAGGGACGGTCGGCCCCAGCATTTT. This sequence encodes CATSDRDGRPQHF.

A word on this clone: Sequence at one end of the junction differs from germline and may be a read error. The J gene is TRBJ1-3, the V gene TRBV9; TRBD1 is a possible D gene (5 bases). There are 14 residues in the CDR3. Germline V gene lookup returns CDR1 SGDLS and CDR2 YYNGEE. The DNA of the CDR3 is TGTGCCAGCAGCGACGGGGGGAGTGGATACACCATATATTTT. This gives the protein CASSDGGSGYTIYF.

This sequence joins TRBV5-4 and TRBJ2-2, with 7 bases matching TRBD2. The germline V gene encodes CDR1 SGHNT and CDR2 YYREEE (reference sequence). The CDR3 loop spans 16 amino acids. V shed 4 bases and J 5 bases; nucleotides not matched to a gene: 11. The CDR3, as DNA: TGTGCCAGCAGCCCTCAGGGAGGGTCCACAACCGGGGAGCTGTTTTTT. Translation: CASSPQGGSTTGELFF.

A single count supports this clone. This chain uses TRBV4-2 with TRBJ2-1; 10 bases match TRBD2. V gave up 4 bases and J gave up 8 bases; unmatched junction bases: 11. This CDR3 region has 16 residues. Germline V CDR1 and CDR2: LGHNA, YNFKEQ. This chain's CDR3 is CASSPQERGGVHEQFF. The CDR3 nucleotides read TGTGCCAGCAGCCCCCAAGAGCGGGGGGGCGTCCATGAGCAGTTCTTC.